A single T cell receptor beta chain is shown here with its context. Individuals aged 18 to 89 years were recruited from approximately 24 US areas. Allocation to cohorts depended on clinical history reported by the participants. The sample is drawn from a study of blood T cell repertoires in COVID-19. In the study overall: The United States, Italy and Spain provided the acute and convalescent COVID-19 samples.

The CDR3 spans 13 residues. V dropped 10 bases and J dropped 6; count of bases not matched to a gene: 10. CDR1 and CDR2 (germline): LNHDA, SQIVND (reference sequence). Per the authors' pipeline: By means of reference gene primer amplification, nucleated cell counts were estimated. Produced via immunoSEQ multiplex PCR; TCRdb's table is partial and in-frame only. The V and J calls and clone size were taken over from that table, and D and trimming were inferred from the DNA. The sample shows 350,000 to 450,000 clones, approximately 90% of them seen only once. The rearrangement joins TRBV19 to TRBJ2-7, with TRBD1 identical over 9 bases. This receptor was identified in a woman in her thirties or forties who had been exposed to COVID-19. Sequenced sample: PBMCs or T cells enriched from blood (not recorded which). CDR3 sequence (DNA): TGTGCCACCCGGGGACAGGGTGATCGCGAGCAGTACTTC. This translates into CATRGQGDREQYF.